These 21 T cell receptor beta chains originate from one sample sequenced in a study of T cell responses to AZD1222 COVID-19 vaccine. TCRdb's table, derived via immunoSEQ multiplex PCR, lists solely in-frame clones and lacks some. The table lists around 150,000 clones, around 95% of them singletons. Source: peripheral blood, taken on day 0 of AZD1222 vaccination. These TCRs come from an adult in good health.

CDR3 coding DNA: TGTGCCAGCAGTACACCGGACAGCTTCGTCACTGAAGCTTTCTTT. Its translation: CASSTPDSFVTEAFF. The chain couples TRBV6-1 to TRBJ1-1, with D maybe TRBD1 (6 bases). V was pared by 5 bases and J by 4 bases, with 17 bases between. This CDR3 spans 15 amino acids. Per germline, CDR1 MNHNS and CDR2 SASEGT.

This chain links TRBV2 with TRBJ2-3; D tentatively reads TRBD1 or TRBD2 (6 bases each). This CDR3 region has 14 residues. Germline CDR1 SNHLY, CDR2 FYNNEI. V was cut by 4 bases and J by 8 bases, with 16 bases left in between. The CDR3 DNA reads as TGTGCCAGCAGTGCTCGCGGGAAGGGGGTTACGCAGTATTTT. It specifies CASSARGKGVTQYF.

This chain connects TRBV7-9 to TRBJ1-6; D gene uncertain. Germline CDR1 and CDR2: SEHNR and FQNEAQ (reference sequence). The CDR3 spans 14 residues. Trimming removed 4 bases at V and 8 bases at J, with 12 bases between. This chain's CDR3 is CASSYLGGDSPLHF. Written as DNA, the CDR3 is TGTGCCAGCAGCTACCTAGGTGGGGATTCACCCCTCCACTTT.

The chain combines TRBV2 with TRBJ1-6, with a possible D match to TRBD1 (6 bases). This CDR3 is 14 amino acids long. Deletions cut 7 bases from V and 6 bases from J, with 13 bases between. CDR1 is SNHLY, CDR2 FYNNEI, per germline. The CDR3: CASTQGFGNSPLHF. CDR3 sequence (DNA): TGTGCCAGCACACAGGGCTTCGGTAATTCACCCCTCCACTTT.

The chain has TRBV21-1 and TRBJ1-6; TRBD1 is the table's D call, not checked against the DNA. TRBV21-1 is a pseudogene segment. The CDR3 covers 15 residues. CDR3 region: CASTPGTDYNSPLHF. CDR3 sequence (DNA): TGTGCCAGCACTCCTGGGACAGATTATAATTCACCCCTCCACTTT.

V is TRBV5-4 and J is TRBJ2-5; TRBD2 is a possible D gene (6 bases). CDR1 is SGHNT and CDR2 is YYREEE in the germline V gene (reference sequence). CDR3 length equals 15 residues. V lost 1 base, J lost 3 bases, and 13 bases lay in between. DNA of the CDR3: TGTGCCAGCAGCTTGCTGGGGGGAATTGAAGAGACCCAGTACTTC. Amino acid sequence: CASSLLGGIEETQYF.

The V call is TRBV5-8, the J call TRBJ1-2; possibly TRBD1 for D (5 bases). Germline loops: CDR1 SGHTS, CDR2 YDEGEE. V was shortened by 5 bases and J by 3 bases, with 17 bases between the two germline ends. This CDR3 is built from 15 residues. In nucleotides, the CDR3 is TGTGCCAGCAGTTTCAAGTCGTTAGGGGACTATGGCTACACCTTC. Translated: CASSFKSLGDYGYTF.

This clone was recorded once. This CDR3 reads CASSLGSGTNTEAFF. Here the CDR3 DNA reads TGTGCCAGCAGCTTGGGGTCGGGAACCAACACTGAAGCTTTCTTT. V and J are TRBV5-4 and TRBJ1-1; D is ambiguous. The CDR3 is made up of 15 amino acids. Trimming shortened V by 0 bases and J by 2 bases, and 11 bases separated the two germline ends. Germline V gives CDR1 SGHNT, CDR2 YYREEE (reference sequence).

The CDR3 nucleotides read TGCAGCGTCCAACACCCAGGGTACACCTACAATGAGCAGTTCTTC. This translates into CSVQHPGYTYNEQFF. This chain uses TRBV29-1 with TRBJ2-1; D might be TRBD1 (5 bases). Germline loops: CDR1 SQVTM, CDR2 ANQGSEA. Trimming shortened V by 6 bases and J by 2 bases, and 17 bases separated the two germline ends. The CDR3 loop spans 15 amino acids.

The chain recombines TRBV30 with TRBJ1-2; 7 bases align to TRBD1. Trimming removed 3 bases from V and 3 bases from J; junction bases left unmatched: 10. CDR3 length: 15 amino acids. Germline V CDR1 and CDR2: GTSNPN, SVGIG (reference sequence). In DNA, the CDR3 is TGTGCCTGGAGCGGGCTGTCAACAGGGGACTATGGCTACACCTTC. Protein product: CAWSGLSTGDYGYTF.

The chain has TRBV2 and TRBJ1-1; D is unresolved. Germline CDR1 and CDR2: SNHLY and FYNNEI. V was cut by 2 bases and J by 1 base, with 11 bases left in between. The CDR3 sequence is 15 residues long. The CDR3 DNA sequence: TGTGCCAGCAGTGAAACCCGGGCCCCGAACACTGAAGCTTTCTTT. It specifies CASSETRAPNTEAFF.

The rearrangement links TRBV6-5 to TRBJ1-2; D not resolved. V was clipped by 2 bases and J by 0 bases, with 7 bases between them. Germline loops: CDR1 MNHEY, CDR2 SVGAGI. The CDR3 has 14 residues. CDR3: CASSYTAANYGYTF. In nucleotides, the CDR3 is TGTGCCAGCAGTTACACGGCAGCTAACTATGGCTACACCTTC.

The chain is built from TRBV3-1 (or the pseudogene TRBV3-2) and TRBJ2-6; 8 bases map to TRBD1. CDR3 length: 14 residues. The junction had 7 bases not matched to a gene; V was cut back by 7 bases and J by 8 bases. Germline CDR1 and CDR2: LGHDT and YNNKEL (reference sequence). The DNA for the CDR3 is TGTGCCAGCACCGCGACAGGGGAGACCAACGTCCTGACTTTC. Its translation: CASTATGETNVLTF.

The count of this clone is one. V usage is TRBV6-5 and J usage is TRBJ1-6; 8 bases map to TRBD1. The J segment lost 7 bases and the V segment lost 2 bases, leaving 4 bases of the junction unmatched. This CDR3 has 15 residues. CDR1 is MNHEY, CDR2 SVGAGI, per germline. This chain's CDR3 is CASSYGTGRNSPLHF. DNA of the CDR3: TGTGCCAGCAGTTACGGGACAGGCCGAAATTCACCCCTCCACTTT.

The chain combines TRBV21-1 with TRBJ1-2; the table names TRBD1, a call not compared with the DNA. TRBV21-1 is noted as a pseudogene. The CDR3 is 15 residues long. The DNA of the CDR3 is TGTGCCAGCAGCAAACGACAGGGCTCTAACTATGGCTACACCTTC. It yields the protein CASSKRQGSNYGYTF.

CDR3 in amino acids: CASSLSAGAEADTQYF. The CDR3 DNA reads TGTGCCAGCAGCCTCTCCGCCGGTGCCGAAGCTGATACGCAGTATTTT. The chain is built from TRBV11-2 and TRBJ2-3; D ambiguous. Deletions cut 5 bases from V and 6 bases from J, with 21 bases between. Per germline, CDR1 SGHAT and CDR2 FQNNGV. There are 16 residues in the CDR3.

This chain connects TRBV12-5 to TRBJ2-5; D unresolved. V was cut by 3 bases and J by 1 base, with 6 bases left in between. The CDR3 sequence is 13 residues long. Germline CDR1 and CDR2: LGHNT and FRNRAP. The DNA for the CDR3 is TGTGCTAGTGGTTTAGCTGGCCAAGAGACCCAGTACTTC. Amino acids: CASGLAGQETQYF.

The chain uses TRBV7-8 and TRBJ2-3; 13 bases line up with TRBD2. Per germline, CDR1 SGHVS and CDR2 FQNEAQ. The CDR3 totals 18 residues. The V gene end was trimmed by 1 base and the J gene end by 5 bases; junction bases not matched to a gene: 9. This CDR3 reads CASSLEVTSGGAIDTQYF. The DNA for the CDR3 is TGTGCCAGCAGCTTAGAAGTTACTAGCGGGGGGGCGATAGATACGCAGTATTTT.

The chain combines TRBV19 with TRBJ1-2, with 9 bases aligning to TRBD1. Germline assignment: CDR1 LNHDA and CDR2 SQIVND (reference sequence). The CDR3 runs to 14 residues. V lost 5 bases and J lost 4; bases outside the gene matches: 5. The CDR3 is CASSVGQGGYGYTF. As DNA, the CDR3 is TGTGCCAGTAGTGTGGGACAGGGCGGCTATGGCTACACCTTC.

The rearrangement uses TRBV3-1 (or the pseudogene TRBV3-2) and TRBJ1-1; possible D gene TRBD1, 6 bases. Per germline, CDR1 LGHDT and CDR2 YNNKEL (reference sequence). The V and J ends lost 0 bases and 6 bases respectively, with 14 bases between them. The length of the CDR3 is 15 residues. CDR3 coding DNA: TGTGCCAGCAGCCAAGAGGGGAGGGGGGCCGCTGAAGCTTTCTTT. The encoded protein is CASSQEGRGAAEAFF.

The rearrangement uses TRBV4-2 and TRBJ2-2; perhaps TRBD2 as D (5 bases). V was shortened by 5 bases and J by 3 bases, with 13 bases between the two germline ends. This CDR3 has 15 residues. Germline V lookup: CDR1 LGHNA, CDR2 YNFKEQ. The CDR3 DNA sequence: TGTGCCAGCAGCGGCGAGGGCAGAGACACCGGGGAGCTGTTTTTT. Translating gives CASSGEGRDTGELFF.